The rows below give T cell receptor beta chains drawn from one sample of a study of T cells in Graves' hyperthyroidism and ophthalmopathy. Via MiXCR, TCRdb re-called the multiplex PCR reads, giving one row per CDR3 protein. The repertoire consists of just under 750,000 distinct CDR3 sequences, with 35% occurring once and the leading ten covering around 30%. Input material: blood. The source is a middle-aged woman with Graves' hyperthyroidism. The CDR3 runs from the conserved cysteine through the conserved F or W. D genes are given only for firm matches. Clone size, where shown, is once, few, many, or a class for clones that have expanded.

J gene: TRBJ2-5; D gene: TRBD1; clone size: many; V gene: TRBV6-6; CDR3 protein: CASSSLQGAVAETQYF; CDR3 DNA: TGTGCCAGCAGTTCCTTGCAGGGGGCGGTCGCAGAGACCCAGTACTTC
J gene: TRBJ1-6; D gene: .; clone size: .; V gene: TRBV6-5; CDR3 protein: CASSYALSPGSPLHF; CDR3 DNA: TGTGCCAGCAGTTACGCCTTATCGCCGGGGTCACCCCTCCACTTT
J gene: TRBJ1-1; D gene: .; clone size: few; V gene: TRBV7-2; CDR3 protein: CASSRTDRPNTEAFF; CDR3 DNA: TGTGCCAGCAGCCGGACCGACAGGCCGAACACTGAAGCTTTCTTT
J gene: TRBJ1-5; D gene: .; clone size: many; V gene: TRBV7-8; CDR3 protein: CASSGQTGTGVNQPQHF; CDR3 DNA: TGTGCCAGCAGCGGGCAGACCGGGACGGGCGTTAATCAGCCCCAGCATTTT
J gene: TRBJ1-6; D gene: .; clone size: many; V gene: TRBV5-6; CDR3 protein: CASSFGTASPLHF; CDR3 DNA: TGTGCCAGCAGCTTTGGAACTGCTTCACCCCTCCACTTT
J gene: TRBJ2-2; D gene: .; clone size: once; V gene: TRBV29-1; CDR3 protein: CSATPGRADTGELFF; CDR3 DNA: TGCAGTGCTACCCCAGGCAGGGCCGACACCGGGGAGCTGTTTTTT
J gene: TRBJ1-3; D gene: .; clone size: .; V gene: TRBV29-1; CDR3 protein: CSVGTALSGNTIYF; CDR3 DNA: TGCAGCGTTGGGACAGCACTCTCTGGAAACACCATATATTTT
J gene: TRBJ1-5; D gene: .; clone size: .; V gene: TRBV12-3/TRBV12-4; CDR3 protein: CASSFLATYWPDQPQHF; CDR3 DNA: TGTGCCAGCAGTTTCTTAGCCACTTATTGGCCCGATCAGCCCCAGCATTTT
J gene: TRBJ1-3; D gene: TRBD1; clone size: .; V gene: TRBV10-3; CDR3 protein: CAIRDRGQENTIYF; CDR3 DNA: TGTGCCATCAGAGACCGGGGACAGGAGAACACCATATATTTT
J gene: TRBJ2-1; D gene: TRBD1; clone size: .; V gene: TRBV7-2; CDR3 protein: CASSSDREGYNEQFF; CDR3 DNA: TGTGCCAGCAGCTCAGACAGGGAAGGGTACAATGAGCAGTTCTTC
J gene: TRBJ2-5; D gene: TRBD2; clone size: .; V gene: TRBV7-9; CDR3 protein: CASSRGVGGLGETQYF; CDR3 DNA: TGTGCCAGCAGCCGTGGGGTGGGAGGGCTGGGGGAGACCCAGTACTTC
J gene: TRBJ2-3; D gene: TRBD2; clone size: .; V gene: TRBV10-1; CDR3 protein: CASSGGTSGTDTQYF; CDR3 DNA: TGCGCCAGCAGTGGGGGGACTAGCGGTACAGATACGCAGTATTTT
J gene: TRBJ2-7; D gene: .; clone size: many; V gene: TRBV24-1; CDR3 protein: CATAATETYEQYF; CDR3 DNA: TGTGCCACCGCCGCTACAGAGACCTACGAGCAGTACTTC
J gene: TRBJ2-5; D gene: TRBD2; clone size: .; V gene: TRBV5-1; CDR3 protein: CASSLGGATMETQYF; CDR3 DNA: TGCGCCAGCAGCCTCGGGGGGGCCACTATGGAGACCCAGTACTTC
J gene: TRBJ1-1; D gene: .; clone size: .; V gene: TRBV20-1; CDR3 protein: CSARNVQNTEAFF; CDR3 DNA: TGCAGTGCTAGAAACGTCCAGAACACTGAAGCTTTCTTT
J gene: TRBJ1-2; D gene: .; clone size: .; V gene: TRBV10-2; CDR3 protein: CASSYGIDTRGRDGYTF; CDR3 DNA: TGCGCCAGCAGTTACGGTATAGATACGAGGGGTAGAGATGGCTACACCTTC
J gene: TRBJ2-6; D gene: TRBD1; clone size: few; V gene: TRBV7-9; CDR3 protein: CASSPISGTGPFRANVLTF; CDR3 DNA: TGTGCCAGCAGCCCGATTTCCGGGACAGGGCCCTTTCGGGCCAACGTCCTGACTTTC
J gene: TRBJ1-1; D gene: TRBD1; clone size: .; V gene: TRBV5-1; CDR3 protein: CASSLEGQVGPEAFF; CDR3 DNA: TGCGCCAGCAGCTTGGAGGGACAGGTTGGCCCTGAAGCTTTCTTT
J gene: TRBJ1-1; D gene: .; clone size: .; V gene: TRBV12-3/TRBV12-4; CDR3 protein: CASSTGTNEAFF; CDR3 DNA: TGTGCCAGCAGCACTGGAACCAATGAAGCTTTCTTT
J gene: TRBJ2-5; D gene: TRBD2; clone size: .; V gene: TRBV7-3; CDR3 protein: CASSKTSEETQYF; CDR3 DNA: TGTGCCAGCAGCAAGACTAGCGAGGAGACCCAGTACTTC
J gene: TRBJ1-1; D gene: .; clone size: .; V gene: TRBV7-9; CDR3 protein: CASSQIGGNTEAFF; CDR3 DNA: TGTGCCAGCAGCCAAATAGGGGGGAACACTGAAGCTTTCTTT
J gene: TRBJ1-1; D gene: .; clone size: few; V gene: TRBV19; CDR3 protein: CASSVGATTEAFF; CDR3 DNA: TGTGCCAGTAGTGTAGGGGCGACCACTGAAGCTTTCTTT
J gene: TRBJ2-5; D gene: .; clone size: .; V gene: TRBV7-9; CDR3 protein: CASSLNVQETQYF; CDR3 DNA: TGTGCCAGCAGTTTAAACGTCCAAGAGACCCAGTACTTC
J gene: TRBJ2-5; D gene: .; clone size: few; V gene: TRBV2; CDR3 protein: CASSPFDSQETQYF; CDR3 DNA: TGTGCCAGCTCACCATTCGACAGTCAAGAGACCCAGTACTTC
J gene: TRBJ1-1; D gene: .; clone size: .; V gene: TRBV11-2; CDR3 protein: CASSLYWGRNTEAFF; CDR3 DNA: TGTGCCAGCAGCTTATATTGGGGTCGGAACACTGAAGCTTTCTTT
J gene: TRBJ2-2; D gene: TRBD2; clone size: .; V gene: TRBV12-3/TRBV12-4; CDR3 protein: CASSFGLAGGETGELFF; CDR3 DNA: TGTGCCAGCAGTTTTGGACTAGCGGGGGGGGAGACCGGGGAGCTGTTTTTT
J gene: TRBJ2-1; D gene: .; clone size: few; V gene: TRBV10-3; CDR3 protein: CAISESGGSSEQFF; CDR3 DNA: TGTGCCATCAGTGAGTCAGGGGGGAGTAGTGAGCAGTTCTTC
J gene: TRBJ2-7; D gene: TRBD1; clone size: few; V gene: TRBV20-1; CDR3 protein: CSARSLRDSVYEQYF; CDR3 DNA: TGCAGTGCTAGAAGTTTGAGGGACAGTGTATACGAGCAGTACTTC
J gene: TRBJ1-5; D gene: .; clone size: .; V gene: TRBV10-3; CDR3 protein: CAISLAGRSNQPQHF; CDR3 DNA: TGTGCCATCAGTTTGGCAGGGAGAAGCAATCAGCCCCAGCATTTT
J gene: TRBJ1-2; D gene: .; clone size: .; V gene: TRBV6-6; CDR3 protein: CASSSHPNYGYTF; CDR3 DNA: TGTGCCAGCAGTTCACATCCCAACTATGGCTACACCTTC
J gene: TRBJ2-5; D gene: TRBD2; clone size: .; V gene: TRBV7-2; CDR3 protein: CAGSSGGQETQYF; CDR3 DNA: TGTGCCGGCAGCTCGGGAGGTCAAGAGACCCAGTACTTC
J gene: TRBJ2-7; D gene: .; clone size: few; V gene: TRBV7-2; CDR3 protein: CASSLGLAEIYEQYF; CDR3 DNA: TGTGCCAGCAGCTTAGGGTTGGCGGAGATCTACGAGCAGTACTTC
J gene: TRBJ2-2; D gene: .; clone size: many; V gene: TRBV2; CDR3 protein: CASSGQNTGELFF; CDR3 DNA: TGTGCCAGCAGCGGACAGAACACCGGGGAGCTGTTTTTT
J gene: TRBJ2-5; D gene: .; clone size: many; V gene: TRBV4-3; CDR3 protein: CASSQDRTTAETQYF; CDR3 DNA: TGCGCCAGCAGCCAAGATAGGACGACGGCCGAGACCCAGTACTTC
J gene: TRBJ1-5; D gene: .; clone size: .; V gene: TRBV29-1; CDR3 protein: CSYGLTGQPQHF; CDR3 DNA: TGCAGCTACGGCCTAACAGGGCAGCCCCAGCATTTT
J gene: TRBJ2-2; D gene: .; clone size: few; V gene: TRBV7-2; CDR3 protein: CASSTILQPPVTYTGELFF; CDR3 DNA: TGCGCCAGCAGCACTATACTCCAGCCACCGGTAACCTACACCGGGGAGCTGTTTTTT
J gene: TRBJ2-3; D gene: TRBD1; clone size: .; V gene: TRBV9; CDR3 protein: CATSTGTDTDTQYF; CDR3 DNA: TGTGCCACCAGCACCGGGACAGACACAGATACGCAGTATTTT
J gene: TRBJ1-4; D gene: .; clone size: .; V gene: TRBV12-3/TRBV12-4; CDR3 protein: CASSSRRGIEKLFF; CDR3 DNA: TGTGCCAGCAGCTCCAGAAGGGGAATTGAAAAACTGTTTTTT
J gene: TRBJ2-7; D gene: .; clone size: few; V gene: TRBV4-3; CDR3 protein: CASSQGGDISYEQYF; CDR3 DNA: TGCGCCAGCAGCCAAGGAGGGGACATCTCCTACGAGCAGTACTTC
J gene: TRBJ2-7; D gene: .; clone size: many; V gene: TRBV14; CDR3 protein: CASSQGTGPYEQYF; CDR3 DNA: TGTGCCAGCAGCCAAGGCACAGGGCCCTACGAGCAGTACTTC
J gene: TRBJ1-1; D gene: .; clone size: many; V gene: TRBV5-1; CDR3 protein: CASSQHQQERAEAFF; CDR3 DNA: TGCGCCAGCAGCCAACACCAACAGGAGCGCGCTGAAGCTTTCTTT
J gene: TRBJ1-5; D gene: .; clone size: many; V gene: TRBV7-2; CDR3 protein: CASSLRTVGNQPQHF; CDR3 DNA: TGTGCCAGCAGCTTAAGGACAGTCGGCAATCAGCCCCAGCATTTT
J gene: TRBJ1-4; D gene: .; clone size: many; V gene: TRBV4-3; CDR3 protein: CASSLGRSEKLFF; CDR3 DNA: TGCGCCAGCAGCTTAGGGAGAAGTGAAAAACTGTTTTTT
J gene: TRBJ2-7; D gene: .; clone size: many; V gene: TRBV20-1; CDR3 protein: CSARLTDYEQYF; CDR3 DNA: TGCAGTGCTAGACTGACCGACTACGAGCAGTACTTC
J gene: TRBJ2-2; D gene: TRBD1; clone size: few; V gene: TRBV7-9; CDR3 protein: CASSLSLSGGAPGELFF; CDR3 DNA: TGTGCCAGCAGCTTAAGCTTGTCAGGGGGCGCCCCCGGGGAGCTGTTTTTT
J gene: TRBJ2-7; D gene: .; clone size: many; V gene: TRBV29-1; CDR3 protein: CSVAAQESYEQYF; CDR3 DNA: TGCAGCGTTGCAGCCCAGGAGTCCTACGAGCAGTACTTC
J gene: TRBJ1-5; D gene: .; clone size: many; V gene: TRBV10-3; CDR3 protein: CASSSPYQPQHF; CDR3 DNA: TGTGCCAGCAGCTCGCCCTATCAGCCCCAGCATTTT
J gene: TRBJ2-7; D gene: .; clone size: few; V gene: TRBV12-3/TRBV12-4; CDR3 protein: CASSIQGKSSYEQYF; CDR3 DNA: TGTGCCAGCAGTATTCAGGGAAAAAGCTCCTACGAGCAGTACTTC
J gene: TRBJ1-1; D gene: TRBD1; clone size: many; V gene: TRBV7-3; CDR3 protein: CASSSGDRVSAFF; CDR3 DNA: TGTGCCAGCAGCTCCGGGGACAGGGTTTCGGCTTTCTTT
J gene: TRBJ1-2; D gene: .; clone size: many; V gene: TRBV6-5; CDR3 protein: CASRFDSNYGYTF; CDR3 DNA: TGTGCCAGCAGGTTTGACAGTAACTATGGCTACACCTTC
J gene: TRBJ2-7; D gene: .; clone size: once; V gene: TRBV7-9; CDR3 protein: CASRSSQGPYGQYF; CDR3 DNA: TGTGCCAGCAGGTCCTCACAGGGTCCCTACGGGCAGTACTTC